The 27 T cell receptor beta chains reported below all come from one sample, sequenced in a study of shared clonotypes between healthy human individuals. Clones were read by immunoSEQ multiplex PCR, and TCRdb kept only the in-frame ones, dropping some. Of roughly 1,500,000 clones listed, less than 99% are singletons. Input material: naive CD4+ T cells sorted from blood. Stated subset: CD45RA+ positively selected. These receptors came from a man in his thirties or forties in good health.

V and J are TRBV6-5 and TRBJ2-3; tentatively, D is TRBD2 (6 bases). The germline V gene encodes CDR1 MNHEY and CDR2 SVGAGI. Trimming shortened V by 7 bases and J by 0 bases, and 14 bases separated the two germline ends. The length of the CDR3 is 15 residues. DNA of the CDR3: TGTGCCAGCAAGGTCAGGGCGGGGAGCACAGATACGCAGTATTTT. Residues: CASKVRAGSTDTQYF.

V is TRBV10-3 and J is TRBJ1-4; 8 bases match TRBD1. The CDR3 consists of 13 residues. CDR1 and CDR2 from the germline V gene are ENHRY and SYGVKD. Trimming removed 6 bases from V and 8 bases from J; junction bases left unmatched: 5. Here the CDR3 reads CAIRPGQEEKLFF. CDR3 nucleotide sequence: TGTGCCATCAGGCCGGGACAGGAGGAAAAACTGTTTTTT.

As concerns this clone: Different DNA sequences within this sample yield the same CDR3. The CDR3 sequence: CASRADQETQYF. The CDR3 DNA reads as TGTGCCAGCAGAGCAGACCAAGAGACCCAGTACTTC. The chain joins TRBV2 to TRBJ2-5; D is ambiguous. V lost 6 bases, J lost 0 bases, and 5 bases lay in between. Germline CDR1 is SNHLY and CDR2 is FYNNEI. CDR3 size: 12 residues.

This clone was detected once. The V gene is TRBV5-1, the J gene TRBJ2-1, with 12 bases lining up with TRBD2. With 3 bases clipped from V and 0 bases from J, the junction kept 10 bases outside the gene matches. Per germline, CDR1 SGHRS and CDR2 YFSETQ. The CDR3 runs 19 residues. The CDR3 sequence: CASSSTGTSGSSSYNEQFF. Here the CDR3 DNA reads TGCGCCAGCAGCTCAACCGGGACTAGCGGGTCAAGCTCCTACAATGAGCAGTTCTTC.

This chain links TRBV20-1 with TRBJ1-1; D gene uncertain. This CDR3 contains 11 residues. CDR1 is DFQATT and CDR2 is SNEGSKA in the germline V gene (reference sequence). V shed 0 bases and J shed 11 bases, with 10 bases lying between them. CDR3 amino acids: CSARDQPVAFF. For the CDR3, the DNA is TGCAGTGCTAGAGATCAGCCTGTGGCTTTCTTT.

The rearrangement uses TRBV5-1 and TRBJ2-7, with 11 positions matching TRBD2. The CDR3 sequence is 15 residues long. The V gene's germline CDR1 is SGHRS and CDR2 YFSETQ. V was pared by 4 bases and J by 4 bases, with 7 bases of the junction left unmatched. CDR3 protein: CASSTGLADVYEQYF. The CDR3 DNA reads TGCGCCAGCAGCACGGGACTAGCGGATGTGTACGAGCAGTACTTC.

The chain uses TRBV5-1 and TRBJ2-3, with no clear D. There are 14 residues in the CDR3. V lost 3 bases and J 0 bases, leaving 8 bases between the germline ends. Germline values: CDR1 SGHRS, CDR2 YFSETQ. CDR3 coding DNA: TGCGCCAGCAGCTCCGGCGAGAGCACAGATACGCAGTATTTT. This encodes CASSSGESTDTQYF.

This clone was observed a single time. This sequence joins TRBV18 and TRBJ2-2, with D uncertain. The CDR3 contains 12 residues. CDR1 KGHSH and CDR2 LQKENI come from the germline V gene. V lost 4 bases, J lost 4 bases, and 4 bases lay in between. CDR3: CASSLGTGELFF. The CDR3 DNA reads as TGTGCCAGCTCACTTGGCACCGGGGAGCTGTTTTTT.

The V call is TRBV10-2, the J call TRBJ2-7; 7 nucleotides match TRBD2. CDR3 length: 12 residues. The germline gives CDR1 WSHSY, CDR2 SAAADI. The junction had 6 bases not matched to a gene; V was cut back by 10 bases and J by 3 bases. The CDR3 spells CATSERGYEQYF. CDR3 in DNA: TGCGCCACCTCCGAGCGGGGCTACGAGCAGTACTTC.

In nucleotides, the CDR3 is TGTGCCAGCAGCGTAGTTCCGGGAGGTGGAAGAGAGCAGTACTTC. It encodes CASSVVPGGGREQYF. The V and J genes are TRBV9 and TRBJ2-7; 7 nucleotides agree with TRBD2. Germline CDR1 reads SGDLS; CDR2 reads YYNGEE. Germline trimming cut 0 bases from V and 7 bases from J; bases unmatched to any gene: 10. This CDR3 has 15 residues.

Regarding this clone: The same CDR3 is also encoded by other DNA sequences in this sample. V and J are TRBV18 and TRBJ1-1; D is unresolved. V was cut by 1 base and J by 0 bases, with 6 bases left in between. There are 14 residues in the CDR3. Germline values: CDR1 KGHSH, CDR2 LQKENI. In DNA form, the CDR3 reads TGTGCCAGCTCACCACAGACTATGAACACTGAAGCTTTCTTT. As protein: CASSPQTMNTEAFF.

The J gene is TRBJ1-1, the V gene TRBV28; D is unresolved. Trimming cost V 7 bases and J 0 bases, with 21 bases left between them. CDR1 is MDHEN, CDR2 SYDVKM, per germline. The CDR3 has 17 residues. The CDR3 DNA reads as TGTGCCAGCATTCAACCCGGGTGGGGTTTAATGAACACTGAAGCTTTCTTT. This sequence encodes CASIQPGWGLMNTEAFF.

V gene TRBV7-2 combines with J gene TRBJ2-3; TRBD2 matches at 7 bases. This CDR3 has 17 amino acids. With 1 base clipped from V and 2 bases from J, the junction kept 9 bases outside the gene matches. Germline V gene data show CDR1 as SGHTA and CDR2 as FQGNSA. The CDR3 here is CASSLDFASGYTDTQYF. The CDR3 DNA reads TGTGCCAGCAGCTTAGACTTCGCTAGCGGATACACAGATACGCAGTATTTT.

The gene calls are TRBV6-6 and TRBJ1-5, with 8 nucleotides matching TRBD1. V was clipped by 10 bases and J by 9 bases; unmatched bases: 8. Germline CDR1 is MNHNY and CDR2 is SVGAGI (reference sequence). This CDR3 contains 12 residues. The CDR3 DNA reads TGTGCCACACGACAGGGGTCATCGCCCCAGCATTTT. Its protein product is CATRQGSSPQHF.

The V call is TRBV5-4, the J call TRBJ2-7; D is unresolved. The CDR3 has 14 amino acids. Trimming cost V 1 base and J 1 base, with 9 bases left between them. CDR1 is SGHNT, CDR2 YYREEE, per germline (reference sequence). The CDR3 protein is CASSLHYRSYEQYF. Written as DNA, the CDR3 is TGTGCCAGCAGCTTGCACTACCGTTCCTACGAGCAGTACTTC.

The chain joins TRBV11-2 to TRBJ2-7; perhaps TRBD1 as D (5 bases). This CDR3 has 14 amino acids. Between the trimmed V and J ends, which lost 2 bases and 0 bases, there was a span of 8 bases. The V gene's germline CDR1 is SGHAT and CDR2 FQNNGV. CDR3 protein: CASSLWGFSYEQYF. In nucleotides, the CDR3 is TGTGCCAGCAGCTTATGGGGCTTCTCCTACGAGCAGTACTTC.

This chain links TRBV5-1 with TRBJ2-1; TRBD2 matches 8 bases. The CDR3 is 15 residues long. J was trimmed by 1 base and V by 3 bases; bases with no gene match: 3. Germline loops: CDR1 SGHRS, CDR2 YFSETQ. CDR3 nucleotides: TGCGCCAGCAGCTGGACTAGCAGTTCCTACAATGAGCAGTTCTTC. Translation gives CASSWTSSSYNEQFF.

This sequence joins TRBV7-3 and TRBJ2-3; tentatively, D is TRBD2 (5 bases). The CDR3 runs 14 residues. Germline CDR1 SGHTA, CDR2 FQGTGA. V dropped 5 bases and J dropped 5 bases, with 14 bases sitting between them. Here the CDR3 reads CASSQSGVRDTQYF. The CDR3 nucleotides read TGTGCCAGCAGCCAATCCGGGGTACGAGATACGCAGTATTTT.

J is TRBJ2-4 and V is TRBV5-1, with D possibly matching TRBD2 (5 bases). The ends were cut back, 1 base at V and 1 base at J, with 9 bases in the middle. The CDR3 spans 15 residues. In germline, CDR1 is SGHRS, CDR2 YFSETQ. CDR3 amino acids: CASSLSGPAKNIQYF. The CDR3 DNA is TGCGCCAGCAGCTTGAGCGGCCCCGCCAAAAACATTCAGTACTTC.

The chain uses TRBV27 and TRBJ2-5; D is uncertain. Germline values: CDR1 MNHEY, CDR2 SMNVEV (reference sequence). Trimming removed 5 bases from V and 0 bases from J, with 7 bases in between. This CDR3 is 13 amino acids long. The CDR3 nucleotides are TGTGCCAGCAGTGGAACAAACCAAGAGACCCAGTACTTC. This gives the protein CASSGTNQETQYF.

Details on this clone: Other DNA sequences of this sample code for an identical CDR3. The chain is built from TRBV20-1 and TRBJ1-3; the D is unclear. Looked up from germline, CDR1 is DFQATT and CDR2 is SNEGSKA (reference sequence). V lost 3 bases to trimming and J lost 4 bases, with 4 bases between them. The CDR3 is 11 amino acids. CDR3 amino acids: CSASRGNTIYF. CDR3 coding DNA: TGCAGTGCTAGTAGGGGAAACACCATATATTTT.

The genes are TRBV28 and TRBJ2-1; D is perhaps TRBD2 (7 bases). Germline V CDR1 and CDR2: MDHEN, SYDVKM. V dropped 3 bases and J dropped 4 bases, with 13 bases sitting between them. The CDR3 loop spans 15 amino acids. CDR3 DNA sequence: TGTGCCAGCAGTTTGAGGGGAGGGGGATACAATGAGCAGTTCTTC. Translating it yields CASSLRGGGYNEQFF.

The chain joins TRBV7-9 to TRBJ1-1, with TRBD1 as a possible D gene (5 bases). Trimming stripped 7 bases from V and 1 base from J, with 13 bases between. From germline, CDR1 is SEHNR and CDR2 FQNEAQ (reference sequence). The CDR3 covers 14 residues. The CDR3 DNA follows: TGTGCCAGCAACCAGCGGGGCCGGAACACTGAAGCTTTCTTT. This encodes CASNQRGRNTEAFF.

The chain carries TRBV2 and TRBJ2-2, with no clear D. Trimming shortened V by 7 bases and J by 4 bases, and 13 bases separated the two germline ends. Germline CDR1 is SNHLY and CDR2 is FYNNEI. The CDR3 runs 14 residues. The CDR3 DNA reads TGTGCCAGCAAATCCAGCCCCGTCACCGGGGAGCTGTTTTTT. Encoded protein: CASKSSPVTGELFF.

The rearrangement uses TRBV6-5 and TRBJ2-1; perhaps D is TRBD1 or TRBD2 (5 bases each). Germline V gives CDR1 MNHEY, CDR2 SVGAGI. CDR3 size: 15 residues. The ends were cut back, 4 bases at V and 6 bases at J, with 16 bases in the middle. The CDR3: CASSSRGVGSNEQFF. The CDR3, as DNA: TGTGCCAGCAGTTCCCGGGGCGTAGGATCCAATGAGCAGTTCTTC.

The rearrangement uses TRBV11-2 and TRBJ2-7; D not certain. CDR3 length: 14 residues. Germline lookup yields CDR1 SGHAT and CDR2 FQNNGV. V was trimmed by 3 bases and J by 5 bases, leaving 14 bases between them. CDR3 sequence: CASSLGSRPHEQYF. The CDR3 DNA reads TGTGCCAGCAGCTTGGGTAGCCGTCCCCACGAGCAGTACTTC.

The genes are TRBV28 and TRBJ2-7; TRBD2 matches 7 bases. This CDR3 contains 15 residues. Germline V gene lookup returns CDR1 MDHEN and CDR2 SYDVKM. Losses at the gene ends were 7 bases for V and 3 bases for J; bases not matched to a gene: 12. In DNA form, the CDR3 reads TGTGCCAGCACCGCTTCGGCGGGGGTGGGCTACGAGCAGTACTTC. Protein product: CASTASAGVGYEQYF.